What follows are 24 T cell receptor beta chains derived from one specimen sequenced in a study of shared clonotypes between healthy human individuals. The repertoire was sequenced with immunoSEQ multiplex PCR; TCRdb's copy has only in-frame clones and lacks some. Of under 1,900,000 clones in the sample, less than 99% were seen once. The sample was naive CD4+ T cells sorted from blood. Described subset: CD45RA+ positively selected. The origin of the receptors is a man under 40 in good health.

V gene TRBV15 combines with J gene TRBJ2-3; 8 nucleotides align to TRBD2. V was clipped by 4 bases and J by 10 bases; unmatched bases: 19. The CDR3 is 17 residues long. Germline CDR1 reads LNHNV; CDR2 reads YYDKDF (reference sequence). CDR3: CATSTQTSAGDAAAQYF. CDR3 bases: TGTGCCACCAGCACCCAGACTAGCGCGGGGGACGCGGCGGCGCAGTATTTT.

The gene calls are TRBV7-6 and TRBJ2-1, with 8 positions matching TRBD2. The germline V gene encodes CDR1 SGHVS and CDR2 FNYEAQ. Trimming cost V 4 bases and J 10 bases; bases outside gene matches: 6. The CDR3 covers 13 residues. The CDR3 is CASSSGLVGEQFF. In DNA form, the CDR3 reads TGTGCCAGCAGCTCGGGACTAGTCGGAGAGCAGTTCTTC.

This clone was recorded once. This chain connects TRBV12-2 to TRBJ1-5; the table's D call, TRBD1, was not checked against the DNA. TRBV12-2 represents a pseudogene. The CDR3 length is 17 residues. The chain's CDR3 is CASRLTGTVDSNQPQHF. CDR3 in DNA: TGTGCAAGTCGCTTAACCGGGACAGTTGATAGCAATCAGCCCCAGCATTTT.

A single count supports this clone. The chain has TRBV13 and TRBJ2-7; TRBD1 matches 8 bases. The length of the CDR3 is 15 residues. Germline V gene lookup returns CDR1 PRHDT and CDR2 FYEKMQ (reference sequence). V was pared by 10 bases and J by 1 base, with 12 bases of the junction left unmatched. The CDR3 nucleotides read TGTGCCACAGAATTAAGGGGGACAGGATCCTACGAGCAGTACTTC. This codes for CATELRGTGSYEQYF.

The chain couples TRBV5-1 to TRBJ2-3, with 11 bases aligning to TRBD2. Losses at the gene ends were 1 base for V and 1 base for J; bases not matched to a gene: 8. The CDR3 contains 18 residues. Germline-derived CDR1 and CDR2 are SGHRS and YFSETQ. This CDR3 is CASSLSTSGIVGTDTQYF. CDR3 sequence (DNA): TGCGCCAGCAGCTTGTCGACTAGCGGGATCGTCGGCACAGATACGCAGTATTTT. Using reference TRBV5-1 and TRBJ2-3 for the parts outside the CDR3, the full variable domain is KAGVTQTPRYLIKTRGQQVTLSCSPISGHRSVSWYQQTPGQGLQFLFEYFSETQRNKGNFPGRFSGRQFSNSRSEMNVSTLELGDSALYLCASSLSTSGIVGTDTQYFGPGTRLTVL.

The CDR3 nucleotides read TGTGCCAGCAGCGTAGACTCGGGACAGAATGAAAAACTGTTTTTT. It encodes CASSVDSGQNEKLFF. The chain links TRBV9 to TRBJ1-4; 7 bases fit TRBD1. V shed 0 bases and J 5 bases; nucleotides not matched to a gene: 4. The length of the CDR3 is 15 residues. In germline, CDR1 is SGDLS, CDR2 YYNGEE.

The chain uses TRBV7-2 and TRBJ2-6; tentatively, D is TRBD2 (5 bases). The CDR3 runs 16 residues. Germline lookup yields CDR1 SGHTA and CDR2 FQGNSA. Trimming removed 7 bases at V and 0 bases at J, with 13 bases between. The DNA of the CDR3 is TGTGCCAGCATCCCAGTCGGGGACTCTGGGGCCAACGTCCTGACTTTC. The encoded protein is CASIPVGDSGANVLTF.

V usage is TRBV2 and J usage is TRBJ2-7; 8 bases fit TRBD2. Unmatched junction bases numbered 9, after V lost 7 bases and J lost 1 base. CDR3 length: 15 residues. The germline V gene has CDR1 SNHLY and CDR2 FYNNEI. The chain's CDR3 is CASTQLAAISYEQYF. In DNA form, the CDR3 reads TGTGCCAGCACCCAACTAGCGGCTATATCCTACGAGCAGTACTTC.

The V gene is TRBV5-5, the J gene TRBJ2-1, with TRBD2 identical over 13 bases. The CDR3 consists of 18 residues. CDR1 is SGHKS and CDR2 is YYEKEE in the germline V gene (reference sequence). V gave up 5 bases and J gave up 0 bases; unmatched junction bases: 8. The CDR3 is CASSPILAGGISYNEQFF. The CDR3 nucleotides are TGTGCCAGCAGTCCCATACTAGCGGGAGGGATCTCCTACAATGAGCAGTTCTTC.

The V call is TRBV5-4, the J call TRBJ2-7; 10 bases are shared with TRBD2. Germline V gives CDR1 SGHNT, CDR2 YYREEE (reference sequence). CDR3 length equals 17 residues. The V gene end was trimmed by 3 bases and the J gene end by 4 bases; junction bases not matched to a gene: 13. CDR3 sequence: CASSSPSTASGRYEQYF. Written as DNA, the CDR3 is TGTGCCAGCAGCTCCCCAAGTACGGCTAGCGGGAGATACGAGCAGTACTTC. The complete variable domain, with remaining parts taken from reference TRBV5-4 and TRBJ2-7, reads ETGVTQSPTHLIKTRGQQVTLRCSSQSGHNTVSWYQQALGQGPQFIFQYYREEENGRGNFPPRFSGLQFPNYSSELNVNALELDDSALYLCASSSPSTASGRYEQYFGPGTRLTVT.

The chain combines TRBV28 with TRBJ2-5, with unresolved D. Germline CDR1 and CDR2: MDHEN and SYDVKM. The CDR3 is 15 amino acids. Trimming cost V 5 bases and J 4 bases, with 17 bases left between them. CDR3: CASSPIVTATETQYF. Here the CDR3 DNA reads TGTGCCAGCAGTCCTATCGTAACGGCTACAGAGACCCAGTACTTC. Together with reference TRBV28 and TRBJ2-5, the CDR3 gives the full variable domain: DVKVTQSSRYLVKRTGEKVFLECVQDMDHENMFWYRQDPGLGLRLIYFSYDVKMKEKGDIPEGYSVSREKKERFSLILESASTNQTSMYLCASSPIVTATETQYFGPGTRLLVL.

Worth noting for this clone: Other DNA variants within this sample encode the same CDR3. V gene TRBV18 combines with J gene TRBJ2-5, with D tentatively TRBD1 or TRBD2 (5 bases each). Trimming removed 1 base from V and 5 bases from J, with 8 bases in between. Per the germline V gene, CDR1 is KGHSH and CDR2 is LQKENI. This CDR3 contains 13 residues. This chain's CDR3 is CASSPLREETQYF. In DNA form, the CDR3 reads TGTGCCAGCTCACCACTCAGGGAGGAGACCCAGTACTTC.

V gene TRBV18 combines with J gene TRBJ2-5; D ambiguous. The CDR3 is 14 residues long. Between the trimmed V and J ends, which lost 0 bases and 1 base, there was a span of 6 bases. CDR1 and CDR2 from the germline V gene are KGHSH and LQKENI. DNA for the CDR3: TGTGCCAGCTCACCACCGGCGGTCCAAGAGACCCAGTACTTC. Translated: CASSPPAVQETQYF.

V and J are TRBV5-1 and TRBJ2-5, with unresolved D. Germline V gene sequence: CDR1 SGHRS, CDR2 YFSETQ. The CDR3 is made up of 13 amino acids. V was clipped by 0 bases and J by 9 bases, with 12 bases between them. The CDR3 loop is CASSLEHARAQYF. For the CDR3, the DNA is TGCGCCAGCAGCTTGGAACACGCTAGAGCCCAGTACTTC.

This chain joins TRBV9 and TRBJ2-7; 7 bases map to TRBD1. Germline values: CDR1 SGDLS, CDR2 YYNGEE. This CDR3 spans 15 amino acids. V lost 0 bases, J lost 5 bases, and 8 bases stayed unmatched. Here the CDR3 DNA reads TGTGCCAGCAGCGTAGGTAACAGGGGAGTACACGAGCAGTACTTC. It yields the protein CASSVGNRGVHEQYF.

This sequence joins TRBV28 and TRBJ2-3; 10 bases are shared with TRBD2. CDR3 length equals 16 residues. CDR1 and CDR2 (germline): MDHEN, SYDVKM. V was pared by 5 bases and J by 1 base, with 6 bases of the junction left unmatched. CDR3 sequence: CASSGPSGSGTDTQYF. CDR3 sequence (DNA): TGTGCCAGCAGTGGCCCTAGCGGGAGCGGCACAGATACGCAGTATTTT.

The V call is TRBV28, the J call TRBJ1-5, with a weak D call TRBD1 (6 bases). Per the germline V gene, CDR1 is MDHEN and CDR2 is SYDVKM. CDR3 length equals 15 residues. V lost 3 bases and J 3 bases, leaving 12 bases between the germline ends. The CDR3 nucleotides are TGTGCCAGCAGTTTGGGCGACAGGACCAATCAGCCCCAGCATTTT. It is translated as CASSLGDRTNQPQHF.

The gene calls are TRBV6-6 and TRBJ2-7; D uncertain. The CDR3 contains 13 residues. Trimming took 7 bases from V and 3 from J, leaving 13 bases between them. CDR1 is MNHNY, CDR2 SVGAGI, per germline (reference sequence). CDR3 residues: CASTSPPDYEQYF. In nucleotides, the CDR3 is TGTGCCAGCACCTCCCCGCCGGACTACGAGCAGTACTTC.

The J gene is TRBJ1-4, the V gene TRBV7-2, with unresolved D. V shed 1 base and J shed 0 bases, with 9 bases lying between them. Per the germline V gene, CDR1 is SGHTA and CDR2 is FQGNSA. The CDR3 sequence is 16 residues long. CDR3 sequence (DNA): TGTGCCAGCAGCTTAGAAACAAGTGCAACTAATGAAAAACTGTTTTTT. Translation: CASSLETSATNEKLFF.

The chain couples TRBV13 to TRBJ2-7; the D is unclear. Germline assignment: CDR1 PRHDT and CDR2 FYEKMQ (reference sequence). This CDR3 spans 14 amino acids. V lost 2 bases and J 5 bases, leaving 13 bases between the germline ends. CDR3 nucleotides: TGTGCCAGCAGCTTATGGTGGGGTAAGAACGAGCAGTACTTC. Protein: CASSLWWGKNEQYF.

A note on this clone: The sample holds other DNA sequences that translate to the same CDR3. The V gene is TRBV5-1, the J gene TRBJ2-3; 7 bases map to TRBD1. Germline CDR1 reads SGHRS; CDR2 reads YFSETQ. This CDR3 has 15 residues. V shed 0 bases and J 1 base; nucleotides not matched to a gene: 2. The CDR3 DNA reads TGCGCCAGCAGCTTGGGCACAGGGGGCACAGATACGCAGTATTTT. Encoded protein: CASSLGTGGTDTQYF.

The CDR3 bases are TGTGCCAGCAGCCAAGAGAGGACAGGCTATCAGCCCCAGCATTTT. Its protein is CASSQERTGYQPQHF. The gene calls are TRBV4-2 and TRBJ1-5, with TRBD1 matching over 7 bases. This CDR3 is 15 amino acids long. Germline CDR1 LGHNA, CDR2 YNFKEQ. J was trimmed by 5 bases and V by 0 bases; bases with no gene match: 4.

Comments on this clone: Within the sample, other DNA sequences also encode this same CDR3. CDR3 sequence reads: CASTTGGTEAFF. The CDR3, as DNA: TGTGCCAGCACCACAGGGGGGACTGAAGCTTTCTTT. This chain uses TRBV28 with TRBJ1-1; 8 positions agree with TRBD1. V was clipped by 7 bases and J by 5 bases; unmatched bases: 3. This CDR3 has 12 amino acids. Germline CDR1 MDHEN, CDR2 SYDVKM.

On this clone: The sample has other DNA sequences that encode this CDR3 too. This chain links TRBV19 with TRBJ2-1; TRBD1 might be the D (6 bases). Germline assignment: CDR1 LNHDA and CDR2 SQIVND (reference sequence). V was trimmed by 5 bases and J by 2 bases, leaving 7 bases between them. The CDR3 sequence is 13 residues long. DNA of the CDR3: TGTGCCAGTAGTCGGACAGCCTACAATGAGCAGTTCTTC. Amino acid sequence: CASSRTAYNEQFF.